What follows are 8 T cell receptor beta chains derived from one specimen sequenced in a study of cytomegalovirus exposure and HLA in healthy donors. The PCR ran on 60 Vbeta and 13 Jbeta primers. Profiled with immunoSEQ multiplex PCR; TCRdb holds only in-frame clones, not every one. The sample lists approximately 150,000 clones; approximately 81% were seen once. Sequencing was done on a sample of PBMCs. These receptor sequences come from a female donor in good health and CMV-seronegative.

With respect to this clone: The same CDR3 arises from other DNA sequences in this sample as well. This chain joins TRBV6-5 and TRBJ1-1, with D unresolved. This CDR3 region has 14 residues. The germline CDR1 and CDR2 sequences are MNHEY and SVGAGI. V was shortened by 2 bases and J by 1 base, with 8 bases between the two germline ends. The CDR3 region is CASSYLGQNTEAFF. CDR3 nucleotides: TGTGCCAGCAGTTACCTGGGCCAGAACACTGAAGCTTTCTTT.

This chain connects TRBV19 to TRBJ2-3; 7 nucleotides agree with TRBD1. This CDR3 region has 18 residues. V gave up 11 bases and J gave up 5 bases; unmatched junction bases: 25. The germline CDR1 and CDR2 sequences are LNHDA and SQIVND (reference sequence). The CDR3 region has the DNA TGTGCCGGTACCCCGTACGCGAGGGGGCTCAGTGGTGTAGATACGCAGTATTTT. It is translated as CAGTPYARGLSGVDTQYF.

As DNA, the CDR3 is TGTGCCAGCAGCTTAAACGAGGGCGGGAATACGCAGTATTTT. Amino acids: CASSLNEGGNTQYF. The chain recombines TRBV7-3 with TRBJ2-3; the D gene is possibly TRBD2 (6 bases). This CDR3 is 14 amino acids long. V shed 1 base and J shed 7 bases, with 12 bases lying between them. Germline CDR1 SGHTA, CDR2 FQGTGA.

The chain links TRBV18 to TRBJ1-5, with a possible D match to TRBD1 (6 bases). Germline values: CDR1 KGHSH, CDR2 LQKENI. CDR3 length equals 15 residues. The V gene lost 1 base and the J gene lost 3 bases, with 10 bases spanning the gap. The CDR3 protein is CASSPREGDNQPQHF. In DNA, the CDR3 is TGTGCCAGCTCACCACGGGAGGGGGACAATCAGCCCCAGCATTTT.

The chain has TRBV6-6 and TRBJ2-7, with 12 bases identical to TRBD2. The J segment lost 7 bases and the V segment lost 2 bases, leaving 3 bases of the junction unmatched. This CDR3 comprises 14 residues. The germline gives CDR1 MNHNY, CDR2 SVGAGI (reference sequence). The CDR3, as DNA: TGTGCCAGCAGTTACCTAGCGGGAGGGGATGAGCAGTACTTC. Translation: CASSYLAGGDEQYF.

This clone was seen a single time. This chain's CDR3 is CASSLGGSGTEAFF. The CDR3 DNA reads TGTGCCAGCAGCCTCGGGGGGTCGGGCACTGAAGCTTTCTTT. The chain links TRBV6-5 to TRBJ1-1; a weak D match, TRBD1 (5 bases). Germline V gives CDR1 MNHEY, CDR2 SVGAGI. V was cut by 6 bases and J by 4 bases, with 15 bases left in between. The CDR3 runs 14 residues.

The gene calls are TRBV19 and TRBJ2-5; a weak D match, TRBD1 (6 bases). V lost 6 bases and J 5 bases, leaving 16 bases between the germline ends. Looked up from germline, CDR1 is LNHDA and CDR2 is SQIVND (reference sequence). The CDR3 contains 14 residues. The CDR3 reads CASRGTGLGETQYF. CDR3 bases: TGTGCCAGTAGGGGAACAGGGCTAGGGGAGACCCAGTACTTC.

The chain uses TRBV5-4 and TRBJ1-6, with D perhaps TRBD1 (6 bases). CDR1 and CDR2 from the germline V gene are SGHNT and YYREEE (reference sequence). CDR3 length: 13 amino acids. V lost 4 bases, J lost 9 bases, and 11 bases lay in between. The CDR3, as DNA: TGTGCCAGCAGCCAGGACAGATCTTCACCCCTCCACTTT. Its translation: CASSQDRSSPLHF.